The clone carrying this TCR beta chain was seen at least ten times. Its specificity is not known. The data originate from a study of beta chain features in type 1 diabetes. Study-wide points: Since sequencing was performed on cDNA, cells with high TCR expression could be over-represented. In all four CD4+ subsets, TCRB CDR3 length was significantly, moderately reduced in type 1 diabetes. It was not settled here whether HLA type affects TCRB rearrangement.

This CDR3 region has 13 residues. The germline CDR1 and CDR2 sequences are SGHTA and FQGTGA. V lost 2 bases to trimming and J lost 5 bases, with 10 bases between them. Isolated RNA was reverse transcribed in full, so expressed TCRB transcripts were sequenced. The table came from immunoSEQ multiplex PCR; TCRdb's copy has only in-frame clones and leaves some out. Among a few hundred thousand clones listed, 8.5% to 10% were seen once. Sequences were obtained from central memory CD4+ T cells from blood. The sequence derives from a man aged 30 to 45 with type 1 diabetes. V usage is TRBV7-3 and J usage is TRBJ2-7; D unclear. Here the CDR3 reads CASSLLSWDEQYF. CDR3 nucleotides: TGTGCCAGCAGCTTACTGTCCTGGGACGAGCAGTACTTC.